Listed below are T cell receptor beta chains from one sample, sequenced in a study of T cells expressing NK-cell markers. For each CDR3 protein, TCRdb gives one entry from its re-call of the 5' RACE reads, without DNA. The sample has a few hundred thousand distinct CDR3 sequences, and its top ten clones hold 1.4%. Sequencing was carried out using blood T cells: a sorted CD56 or NKG2C T cell subset, CD4+ or CD8+ T cells, or bulk PBMC T cells (not recorded which). The receptors come from a woman aged 45-65 years in good health. CDR3s include the opening cysteine and the closing phenylalanine or tryptophan.

J,V,CDR3
TRBJ2-7,TRBV12-3/TRBV12-4,CASSFNNYYEQYF
TRBJ2-7,TRBV29-1,CSVAYGSNEQYF
TRBJ2-1,TRBV10-3,CAISDLLGARYNEQFF
TRBJ1-3,TRBV20-1,CSASVLGDTIYF
TRBJ2-2,TRBV7-9,CASSKDRGTGELFF
TRBJ2-7,TRBV5-1,CASSLRGQTYEQYF
TRBJ1-1,TRBV7-8,CASSLLVSQGRTEAFF
TRBJ2-2,TRBV6-2/TRBV6-3,CASSYSGTGGSGELFF
TRBJ2-1,TRBV5-1,CASSLGHPSRDNPPYNEQFF
TRBJ2-1,TRBV6-5,CASRPPLSSYNEQFF
TRBJ2-2,TRBV10-3,CAITAGQPTGELFF
TRBJ2-1,TRBV20-1,CSARPGTSGQFF
TRBJ1-5,TRBV12-3/TRBV12-4,CASSKGTAGSNQPQHF
TRBJ2-1,TRBV14,CASSRQGTGNNEQFF
TRBJ2-5,TRBV28,CASSFTGEGSETQYF